This is a list of T cell receptor beta chains from one sample in a study of blood T cell repertoires in COVID-19. Repertoires were generated with immunoSEQ multiplex PCR, while TCRdb's copy carries only in-frame clones and drops some. Seen here are about 180,000 clones, approximately 87% observed once, and the top ten hold around 20%. Material for sequencing was peripheral blood. These receptors were taken from a man in his 70s with active or convalescent COVID-19. Each CDR3 is given with its conserved first and last residue. The order of the fields is V gene, J gene, clone size, D gene, CDR3 protein, CDR3 DNA. The D gene is left open where the match is weak. The size of a clone is reported for some rows only, either as once, few or many, or as a class for expanded clones.

v_gene: TRBV6-4; j_gene: TRBJ2-7; abundance: NA; d_gene: TRBD1; CDR3aa: CASSDSIGTDPYEQYF; CDR3nt: TGTGCCAGCAGTGACTCGATCGGGACAGATCCCTACGAGCAGTACTTC
v_gene: TRBV28; j_gene: TRBJ1-3; abundance: NA; d_gene: NA; CDR3aa: CASSFKPTSGNTIYF; CDR3nt: TGTGCCAGCAGTTTTAAGCCTACCTCTGGAAACACCATATATTTT
v_gene: TRBV19; j_gene: TRBJ1-1; abundance: NA; d_gene: NA; CDR3aa: CASSLRGTEAFF; CDR3nt: TGTGCCAGTAGTCTCAGGGGAACTGAAGCTTTCTTT
v_gene: TRBV24-1; j_gene: TRBJ1-5; abundance: NA; d_gene: NA; CDR3aa: CATSDSSFSSNQPQHF; CDR3nt: TGTGCCACCAGTGATTCCTCATTTAGTAGCAATCAGCCCCAGCATTTT
v_gene: TRBV28; j_gene: TRBJ1-2; abundance: NA; d_gene: TRBD1; CDR3aa: CASSPRTGLVGYGYTF; CDR3nt: TGTGCCAGCAGTCCCCGGACAGGGTTGGTTGGCTATGGCTACACCTTC
v_gene: TRBV7-2; j_gene: TRBJ1-4; abundance: NA; d_gene: TRBD1; CDR3aa: CASSLEGQGYQKLFF; CDR3nt: TGTGCCAGCAGCTTAGAGGGACAGGGTTATCAAAAACTGTTTTTT
v_gene: TRBV29-1; j_gene: TRBJ1-1; abundance: NA; d_gene: NA; CDR3aa: CSVARTDRSTEAFF; CDR3nt: TGCAGCGTTGCAAGGACAGACAGATCCACTGAAGCTTTCTTT
v_gene: TRBV24-1; j_gene: TRBJ2-1; abundance: NA; d_gene: NA; CDR3aa: CATSAGQYYNEQFF; CDR3nt: TGTGCCACCAGTGCCGGACAGTACTACAATGAGCAGTTCTTC
v_gene: TRBV5-6; j_gene: TRBJ1-1; abundance: NA; d_gene: TRBD1; CDR3aa: CASSDRDRGDTEAFF; CDR3nt: TGTGCCAGCAGCGACCGGGACAGGGGGGACACTGAAGCTTTCTTT
v_gene: TRBV5-4; j_gene: TRBJ2-1; abundance: NA; d_gene: TRBD2; CDR3aa: CASSSGLAGVSNEQFF; CDR3nt: TGTGCCAGCAGCTCGGGACTAGCGGGAGTGAGTAATGAGCAGTTCTTC
v_gene: TRBV5-1; j_gene: TRBJ2-7; abundance: NA; d_gene: NA; CDR3aa: CASSFRGAAYEQYF; CDR3nt: TGCGCCAGCAGCTTTCGGGGGGCAGCCTACGAGCAGTACTTC
v_gene: TRBV6-5; j_gene: TRBJ1-2; abundance: NA; d_gene: NA; CDR3aa: CASSWAITNYGYTF; CDR3nt: TGTGCCAGCAGTTGGGCGATAACTAACTATGGCTACACCTTC
v_gene: TRBV27; j_gene: TRBJ1-1; abundance: NA; d_gene: NA; CDR3aa: CASRQVPGTEAFF; CDR3nt: TGTGCCAGCAGGCAGGTCCCGGGGACTGAAGCTTTCTTT
v_gene: TRBV29-1; j_gene: TRBJ2-1; abundance: few; d_gene: NA; CDR3aa: CSVEGVKGQTSYNEQFF; CDR3nt: TGCAGCGTTGAAGGCGTAAAAGGACAGACCTCCTACAATGAGCAGTTCTTC
v_gene: TRBV6-2/TRBV6-3; j_gene: TRBJ1-1; abundance: NA; d_gene: TRBD1; CDR3aa: CASSYRDRMNTEAFF; CDR3nt: TGTGCCAGCAGTTACCGGGACAGGATGAACACTGAAGCTTTCTTT
v_gene: TRBV7-9; j_gene: TRBJ1-1; abundance: NA; d_gene: NA; CDR3aa: CASSLLDMEGEDTEAFF; CDR3nt: TGTGCCAGCAGCCTTCTGGATATGGAGGGAGAGGACACTGAAGCTTTCTTT
v_gene: TRBV6-5; j_gene: TRBJ2-3; abundance: NA; d_gene: NA; CDR3aa: CASASGGPDTQYF; CDR3nt: TGTGCCAGCGCTTCGGGCGGGCCAGATACGCAGTATTTT
v_gene: TRBV15; j_gene: TRBJ2-1; abundance: NA; d_gene: TRBD2; CDR3aa: CATSTIAGPLYNEQFF; CDR3nt: TGTGCCACCAGCACGATAGCGGGACCCCTCTACAATGAGCAGTTCTTC
v_gene: TRBV9; j_gene: TRBJ2-5; abundance: once; d_gene: NA; CDR3aa: CASSGRRGRQETQYF; CDR3nt: TGTGCCAGCAGCGGACGAAGGGGAAGGCAAGAGACCCAGTACTTC